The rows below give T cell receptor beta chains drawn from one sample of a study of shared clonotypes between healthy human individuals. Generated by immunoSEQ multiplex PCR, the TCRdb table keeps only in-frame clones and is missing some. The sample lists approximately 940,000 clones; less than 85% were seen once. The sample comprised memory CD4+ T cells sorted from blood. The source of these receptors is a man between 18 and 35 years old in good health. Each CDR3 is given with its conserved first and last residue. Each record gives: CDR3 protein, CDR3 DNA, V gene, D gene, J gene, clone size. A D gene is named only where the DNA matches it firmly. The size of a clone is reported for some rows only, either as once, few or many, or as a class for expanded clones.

cdr3_aa: CATSRDRQGPSSYNSPLHF; cdr3_nt: TGTGCCACCAGCAGAGACCGACAGGGGCCTAGCTCCTATAATTCACCCCTCCACTTT; v_call: TRBV15; d_call: TRBD1; j_call: TRBJ1-6; clone_size: -
cdr3_aa: CASSRQGSWEQYF; cdr3_nt: TGTGCCAGCAGCCGACAGGGATCTTGGGAGCAGTACTTC; v_call: TRBV14; d_call: TRBD1; j_call: TRBJ2-7; clone_size: -
cdr3_aa: CASSRLVAQQPQHF; cdr3_nt: TGTGCCAGCAGTCGCCTGGTCGCACAGCAGCCCCAGCATTTT; v_call: TRBV2; d_call: -; j_call: TRBJ1-5; clone_size: -
cdr3_aa: CASSPQQLSGELFF; cdr3_nt: TGTGCCAGCAGCCCACAACAGCTCTCCGGGGAGCTGTTTTTT; v_call: TRBV7-9; d_call: -; j_call: TRBJ2-2; clone_size: -
cdr3_aa: CATHVGGRNSPLHF; cdr3_nt: TGCGCCACCCACGTGGGGGGGAGGAATTCACCCCTCCACTTT; v_call: TRBV10-2; d_call: -; j_call: TRBJ1-6; clone_size: -
cdr3_aa: CAISVRRDTGELFF; cdr3_nt: TGTGCCATCAGTGTAAGGCGGGACACCGGGGAGCTGTTTTTT; v_call: TRBV10-3; d_call: -; j_call: TRBJ2-2; clone_size: -
cdr3_aa: CASSAPRYSIYGYTF; cdr3_nt: TGTGCCAGCAGTGCACCCAGATACTCGATCTATGGCTACACCTTC; v_call: TRBV28; d_call: -; j_call: TRBJ1-2; clone_size: few
cdr3_aa: CAISAQGGFSGYTF; cdr3_nt: TGTGCCATCAGTGCTCAGGGGGGATTCTCTGGCTACACCTTC; v_call: TRBV10-3; d_call: TRBD1; j_call: TRBJ1-2; clone_size: -
cdr3_aa: CASSEDSLSGNTIYF; cdr3_nt: TGTGCCAGCAGTGAAGACAGCCTCTCTGGAAACACCATATATTTT; v_call: TRBV2; d_call: -; j_call: TRBJ1-3; clone_size: -
cdr3_aa: CAWSFPDTQYF; cdr3_nt: TGTGCCTGGAGTTTCCCGGATACGCAGTATTTT; v_call: TRBV30; d_call: -; j_call: TRBJ2-3; clone_size: -
cdr3_aa: CASSPPTSSYEQYF; cdr3_nt: TGTGCCAGCTCACCGCCGACAAGCTCCTACGAGCAGTACTTC; v_call: TRBV18; d_call: -; j_call: TRBJ2-7; clone_size: -
cdr3_aa: CASILPRQGINQPQHF; cdr3_nt: TGTGCCAGCATACTCCCGAGGCAGGGGATCAATCAGCCCCAGCATTTT; v_call: TRBV28; d_call: -; j_call: TRBJ1-5; clone_size: -
cdr3_aa: CASLSGTSDYEQYF; cdr3_nt: TGTGCCAGCCTCTCTGGGACTAGCGACTACGAGCAGTACTTC; v_call: TRBV2; d_call: TRBD2; j_call: TRBJ2-7; clone_size: -
cdr3_aa: CASRPISSGRADEQYF; cdr3_nt: TGCGCCAGCCGTCCTATCTCTAGCGGGAGGGCCGACGAGCAGTACTTC; v_call: TRBV5-1; d_call: TRBD2; j_call: TRBJ2-7; clone_size: -
cdr3_aa: CASSYSVSSEAFF; cdr3_nt: TGTGCCAGCAGTTACTCGGTATCCAGCGAAGCTTTCTTT; v_call: TRBV6-6; d_call: -; j_call: TRBJ1-1; clone_size: few
cdr3_aa: CASSLAGTRSYEQYF; cdr3_nt: TGTGCCAGCAGCCTCGCCGGGACTAGGTCCTACGAGCAGTACTTC; v_call: TRBV13; d_call: TRBD2; j_call: TRBJ2-7; clone_size: once
cdr3_aa: CATRGRATYEQYF; cdr3_nt: TGTGCCACTCGGGGGCGGGCTACCTACGAGCAGTACTTC; v_call: TRBV21-1; d_call: -; j_call: TRBJ2-7; clone_size: -
cdr3_aa: CASSPGTGGNTEAFF; cdr3_nt: TGTGCCAGCAGCCCCGGGACAGGTGGGAACACTGAAGCTTTCTTT; v_call: TRBV4-2; d_call: TRBD1; j_call: TRBJ1-1; clone_size: once
cdr3_aa: CASSSTGRGGNSPLHF; cdr3_nt: TGTGCCAGCAGCTCCACCGGTCGGGGAGGTAATTCACCCCTCCACTTT; v_call: TRBV7-6; d_call: -; j_call: TRBJ1-6; clone_size: -
cdr3_aa: CASSSVNGDTQYF; cdr3_nt: TGCGCCAGCAGCTCTGTCAATGGAGATACGCAGTATTTT; v_call: TRBV5-1; d_call: -; j_call: TRBJ2-3; clone_size: -
cdr3_aa: CASSPPPQRSPLHF; cdr3_nt: TGTGCCAGCAGCCCACCCCCACAGCGATCACCCCTCCACTTT; v_call: TRBV28; d_call: -; j_call: TRBJ1-6; clone_size: few
cdr3_aa: CASSSINSGEEAFF; cdr3_nt: TGTGCCAGCAGCTCGATAAACTCAGGGGAAGAAGCTTTCTTT; v_call: TRBV5-4; d_call: -; j_call: TRBJ1-1; clone_size: -
cdr3_aa: CASKEPGFGDEQFF; cdr3_nt: TGTGCCAGCAAGGAACCCGGGTTTGGCGATGAGCAGTTCTTC; v_call: TRBV27; d_call: -; j_call: TRBJ2-1; clone_size: -
cdr3_aa: CASMPRGSYGYTF; cdr3_nt: TGTGCCAGCATGCCTAGAGGGAGCTATGGCTACACCTTC; v_call: TRBV25-1; d_call: -; j_call: TRBJ1-2; clone_size: -
cdr3_aa: CASTNRQGEKLFF; cdr3_nt: TGTGCCAGCACAAATCGGCAGGGGGAAAAACTGTTTTTT; v_call: TRBV11-2; d_call: -; j_call: TRBJ1-4; clone_size: many
cdr3_aa: CATSLSYLGRTTF; cdr3_nt: TGTGCCACCAGCTTATCCTACCTGGGACGGACAACCTTC; v_call: TRBV15; d_call: -; j_call: TRBJ1-2; clone_size: -
cdr3_aa: CASSLGGTVYGYTF; cdr3_nt: TGTGCCAGCAGCTTGGGGGGGACAGTATATGGCTACACCTTC; v_call: TRBV5-4; d_call: TRBD1; j_call: TRBJ1-2; clone_size: -
cdr3_aa: CASSPTSNVLDTQYF; cdr3_nt: TGTGCCAGCAGCCCGACTAGTAATGTGTTGGATACGCAGTATTTT; v_call: TRBV2; d_call: -; j_call: TRBJ2-3; clone_size: few
cdr3_aa: CASSGYPAGDYGYTF; cdr3_nt: TGTGCCAGCAGTGGATACCCGGCAGGTGACTATGGCTACACCTTC; v_call: TRBV25-1; d_call: -; j_call: TRBJ1-2; clone_size: -
cdr3_aa: CASSLWDSRYEQYF; cdr3_nt: TGTGCCAGCAGCTTGTGGGACAGCCGCTACGAGCAGTACTTC; v_call: TRBV5-6; d_call: TRBD1; j_call: TRBJ2-7; clone_size: once
cdr3_aa: CASIGTVASTDTQYF; cdr3_nt: TGTGCCAGCATTGGAACAGTCGCTAGCACAGATACGCAGTATTTT; v_call: TRBV6-1; d_call: -; j_call: TRBJ2-3; clone_size: -
cdr3_aa: CASRSTGEFTEAFF; cdr3_nt: TGTGCCAGTAGGTCAACAGGGGAGTTCACTGAAGCTTTCTTT; v_call: TRBV19; d_call: TRBD1; j_call: TRBJ1-1; clone_size: -
cdr3_aa: CASSDPHRNYGYTF; cdr3_nt: TGTGCCAGCAGTGACCCCCATCGGAACTATGGCTACACCTTC; v_call: TRBV2; d_call: -; j_call: TRBJ1-2; clone_size: -
cdr3_aa: CASSQGDYRKGEAFF; cdr3_nt: TGCGCCAGCAGCCAAGGTGACTATAGGAAAGGTGAAGCTTTCTTT; v_call: TRBV4-1; d_call: -; j_call: TRBJ1-1; clone_size: -
cdr3_aa: CASSSAGGQPQHF; cdr3_nt: TGTGCCAGCAGTTCCGCCGGGGGCCAGCCCCAGCATTTT; v_call: TRBV6-6; d_call: -; j_call: TRBJ1-5; clone_size: -
cdr3_aa: CASSFGEPYSPLHF; cdr3_nt: TGTGCCAGCAGCTTCGGGGAGCCCTATTCACCCCTCCACTTT; v_call: TRBV7-2; d_call: -; j_call: TRBJ1-6; clone_size: -
cdr3_aa: CASSGTGGNNQPQHF; cdr3_nt: TGCGCCAGCAGCGGGACAGGGGGAAACAATCAGCCCCAGCATTTT; v_call: TRBV4-1; d_call: TRBD1; j_call: TRBJ1-5; clone_size: -
cdr3_aa: CASKPEDWATYNEQFF; cdr3_nt: TGTGCCAGCAAACCAGAGGACTGGGCTACCTACAATGAGCAGTTCTTC; v_call: TRBV27; d_call: -; j_call: TRBJ2-1; clone_size: -
cdr3_aa: CATSRGQGDQETQYF; cdr3_nt: TGTGCCACCAGCAGGGGACAGGGGGATCAAGAGACCCAGTACTTC; v_call: TRBV15; d_call: TRBD1; j_call: TRBJ2-5; clone_size: -
cdr3_aa: CASSVLTSGGNEQFF; cdr3_nt: TGTGCCAGCAGCGTCTTGACTAGCGGGGGGAATGAGCAGTTCTTC; v_call: TRBV9; d_call: TRBD2; j_call: TRBJ2-1; clone_size: -
cdr3_aa: CARKTSVSTDTQYF; cdr3_nt: TGTGCCAGAAAGACTAGCGTGAGCACAGATACGCAGTATTTT; v_call: TRBV2; d_call: TRBD2; j_call: TRBJ2-3; clone_size: -
cdr3_aa: CAISEEGEGYGYTF; cdr3_nt: TGTGCCATCAGTGAAGAGGGGGAGGGCTATGGCTACACCTTC; v_call: TRBV10-3; d_call: -; j_call: TRBJ1-2; clone_size: -
cdr3_aa: CASSLANSVQETQYF; cdr3_nt: TGCGCCAGCAGCTTGGCCAATTCGGTCCAAGAGACCCAGTACTTC; v_call: TRBV5-1; d_call: -; j_call: TRBJ2-5; clone_size: -
cdr3_aa: CASSPQGAGLFF; cdr3_nt: TGTGCCAGTAGTCCGCAAGGGGCTGGGCTGTTTTTT; v_call: TRBV19; d_call: -; j_call: TRBJ1-4; clone_size: -
cdr3_aa: CASSGPGGGTDTQYF; cdr3_nt: TGTGCCAGCAGCGGACCCGGCGGGGGCACAGATACGCAGTATTTT; v_call: TRBV11-2; d_call: -; j_call: TRBJ2-3; clone_size: -
cdr3_aa: CASSININEKLFF; cdr3_nt: TGTGCCAGTAGTATTAACATAAATGAAAAACTGTTTTTT; v_call: TRBV19; d_call: -; j_call: TRBJ1-4; clone_size: -
cdr3_aa: CASSPQVEAFTGELFF; cdr3_nt: TGTGCCAGCAGCCCTCAAGTTGAGGCGTTCACCGGGGAGCTGTTTTTT; v_call: TRBV7-2; d_call: -; j_call: TRBJ2-2; clone_size: once